The rows below give T cell receptor beta chains drawn from one sample of a study of vaccination and CD4 T cells after COVID-19. Their antigen targets remain unknown. Using its own MiXCR run on the PCR reads, TCRdb lists one record per CDR3 protein. The sample contains roughly 4,500 distinct CDR3 sequences, 63% of which appear only once. The material sequenced was CD4+ T cells from blood, cultured in vitro. The receptor set was obtained from a human donor in good health. Both conserved end residues are trimmed from each CDR3.

>TRBJ1-5|TRBV2
ASGTGAGPQH
>TRBJ2-2|TRBV19
ASSRQENTGELF
>TRBJ1-1|TRBV19
ASSMRGDRVTEAF
>TRBJ2-7|TRBV27
ASTPAGLDFHEQY
>TRBJ1-5|TRBV7-2
ASSGGASGVNQPQH
>TRBJ2-7|TRBV29-1
STSGASGSFGSYEQY
>TRBJ2-3|TRBV7-2
ASSFSGTSKDTQY
>TRBJ1-1|TRBV19
ASSRVAVLNTEAF
>TRBJ2-3|TRBV5-1
ASTEAAADTQY
>TRBJ1-1|TRBV24-1
ATFGGMAF
>TRBJ2-3|TRBV20-1
SAPKSGGTDTQY
>TRBJ2-5|TRBV12-3/TRBV12-4
ASSLAIKETQY
>TRBJ1-4|TRBV20-1
SLLDRGTEKLF
>TRBJ2-7|TRBV28
ASTKETHTYEQY
>TRBJ2-7|TRBV6-1
ASGTGNYEQY
>TRBJ1-2|TRBV6-5
ASSYSWTGNNYGYT
>TRBJ1-5|TRBV30
AWSRGRLSNQPQH